The table lists the clone carrying this T cell receptor (beta chain) with a count of one. Its antigen is not identified. Sequenced by immunoSEQ multiplex PCR; TCRdb stores in-frame clones only, minus some. The repertoire includes roughly 140,000 clones, approximately 88% of them detected once, and roughly 16% sits in the top ten. The CDR3 sequence is 18 residues long. Germline lookup yields CDR1 MNHEY and CDR2 SVGEGT. The J segment lost 0 bases and the V segment lost 0 bases, leaving 10 bases of the junction unmatched. This sample is drawn from a study of T cell responses to AZD1222 COVID-19 vaccine. Study-wide findings and caveats: White British people made up most donors, females outnumbered males, and clonal diversity was possibly underestimated. Recipients of two AZD1222 doses showed rising Spike-specific TCR breadth and depth. Repertoire sampling occurred only after the peak T cell response. CD4 TCRs covered the whole spike, strongest at regions 160-218 and 743-854.

This sequence joins TRBV6-2 or TRBV6-3 and TRBJ2-7; 8 bases line up with TRBD2. The sequence was obtained from an adult in good health. The sample in question was peripheral blood, obtained on day 0 of AZD1222 vaccination. CDR3 bases: TGTGCCAGCAGTTACTCGATCTATGAGCGGGGGAGCTCCTACGAGCAGTACTTC. It yields the protein CASSYSIYERGSSYEQYF.